Below are 11 T cell receptor beta chains sequenced from a single sample in a study of blood T cell repertoires in COVID-19. TCRdb keeps only in-frame clones here, not all; method: immunoSEQ multiplex PCR. The data contain roughly 500,000 clones, approximately 92% of them seen just once; the ten biggest clones take up roughly 1%. Sequencing used peripheral blood. These receptors all stem from a man aged 18 to 29 with COVID-19, enrolled during active disease.

The CDR3 loop reads CASSSSGAGNTGELFF. The DNA for the CDR3 is TGCGCCAGCAGCTCCTCTGGAGCGGGAAACACCGGGGAGCTGTTTTTT. V is TRBV5-1 and J is TRBJ2-2, with 7 bases aligning to TRBD2. The CDR3 consists of 16 residues. The trim removed 3 bases at V and 2 bases at J, leaving 7 bases unmatched. Germline V gene lookup returns CDR1 SGHRS and CDR2 YFSETQ.

CDR3 nucleotides: TGTGCCAGCAGGGACAGTGGCTACACCTTC. Translation: CASRDSGYTF. The chain employs TRBV19 and TRBJ1-2, with 7 nucleotides matching TRBD1. V was clipped by 9 bases and J by 7 bases; unmatched bases: 2. Germline V gives CDR1 LNHDA, CDR2 SQIVND (reference sequence). The CDR3 sequence is 10 residues long.

V gene TRBV4-1 combines with J gene TRBJ2-1; no definite D call. V lost 0 bases and J 0 bases, leaving 6 bases between the germline ends. The germline V gene has CDR1 MGHRA and CDR2 YSYEKL. The CDR3 contains 15 residues. The CDR3, as DNA: TGCGCCAGCAGCCAAGAGCCGAGCTCCTACAATGAGCAGTTCTTC. This translates into CASSQEPSSYNEQFF.

V usage is TRBV24-1 and J usage is TRBJ2-6; 7 bases match TRBD1. This CDR3 spans 15 amino acids. Germline V gene lookup returns CDR1 KGHDR and CDR2 SFDVKD. The V gene end was trimmed by 4 bases and the J gene end by 2 bases; junction bases not matched to a gene: 1. CDR3 loop: CATSETGTGANVLTF. The CDR3 bases are TGTGCCACCAGTGAGACAGGGACTGGGGCCAACGTCCTGACTTTC.

The chain combines TRBV3-1 (or the pseudogene TRBV3-2) with TRBJ1-2, with 8 nucleotides matching TRBD1. Germline V gives CDR1 LGHDT, CDR2 YNNKEL (reference sequence). The ends lost 4 bases at V and 4 bases at J; junction bases unmatched: 8. The CDR3 is 15 residues long. CDR3 DNA: TGTGCCAGCAGCCTTCGGACAGGGATGGGCTATGGCTACACCTTC. Its translation: CASSLRTGMGYGYTF.

The chain couples TRBV4-1 to TRBJ2-5; 15 nucleotides align to TRBD2. CDR1 and CDR2 (germline): MGHRA, YSYEKL. Unmatched junction bases numbered 4, after V lost 4 bases and J lost 4 bases. This CDR3 is built from 16 residues. CDR3 DNA sequence: TGCGCCAGCAGCCCGGGACTAGCGGGGGGACGAGAGACCCAGTACTTC. It translates to CASSPGLAGGRETQYF.

This clone was found once. The chain joins TRBV30 to TRBJ2-3, with D perhaps TRBD1 (5 bases). V was cut by 4 bases and J by 1 base, with 12 bases left in between. The CDR3 contains 14 residues. Per germline, CDR1 GTSNPN and CDR2 SVGIG (reference sequence). The CDR3 sequence: CAWNRPIRTDTQYF. The CDR3 nucleotides read TGTGCCTGGAACAGGCCCATTCGCACAGATACGCAGTATTTT.

This chain joins TRBV25-1 and TRBJ2-4; 12 nucleotides agree with TRBD1. Trimming at V came to 4 bases and at J to 3 bases, leaving 10 bases not matched to a gene. This CDR3 is 18 amino acids long. Germline assignment: CDR1 MGHDK and CDR2 SYGVNS. The CDR3 protein is CASSASGTGGWGKNIQYF. DNA for the CDR3: TGTGCCAGCAGTGCCTCCGGGACAGGGGGCTGGGGCAAAAACATTCAGTACTTC.

DNA of the CDR3: TGTGCCAGCAGCTTGGCTCAGGGCTATGGAAACACCATATATTTT. It codes for CASSLAQGYGNTIYF. The V gene is TRBV5-6, the J gene TRBJ1-3; a weak D match, TRBD1 (5 bases). CDR1 and CDR2 (germline): SGHDT, YYEEEE. V was cut by 0 bases and J by 3 bases, with 10 bases left in between. The CDR3 loop spans 15 amino acids.

The chain is built from TRBV6-6 and TRBJ2-1; D gene unclear. The germline CDR1 and CDR2 sequences are MNHNY and SVGAGI (reference sequence). This CDR3 comprises 11 residues. The germline V and J ends were trimmed by 5 bases and 6 bases, with 5 bases remaining between them. CDR3 sequence (DNA): TGTGCCAGCAGTCGACGCAATGAGCAGTTCTTC. Its protein is CASSRRNEQFF.

V is TRBV7-3 and J is TRBJ1-5, with a tentative D call TRBD1 (5 bases). Trimming cost V 3 bases and J 1 base, with 10 bases left between them. Germline V gene lookup returns CDR1 SGHTA and CDR2 FQGTGA. The CDR3 consists of 15 residues. The CDR3 coding sequence is TGTGCCAGCAGCTTGGCAGGGTGGAGCAATCAGCCCCAGCATTTT. This encodes CASSLAGWSNQPQHF.